The 22 T cell receptor beta chains below were found in one sample sequenced in a study of shared T cell receptors in the human thymus. TCRdb's table, derived via immunoSEQ multiplex PCR, lists solely in-frame clones and lacks some. The sample consists of some 700,000 clones, around 85% of them appearing once. A further study also used this sample, focusing on human thymus T cells.

Sequencing was done on a sample of thymocytes. Receptors were obtained from a girl under three years old with a congenital heart defect.

V is TRBV28 and J is TRBJ1-2; TRBD1 agrees at 9 bases. The CDR3 runs to 18 residues. The germline gives CDR1 MDHEN, CDR2 SYDVKM. Germline trimming cut 5 bases from V and 4 bases from J; bases unmatched to any gene: 17. The CDR3 region is CASSVWWGRDRVFYGYTF. Written as DNA, the CDR3 is TGTGCCAGCAGTGTTTGGTGGGGGCGGGACAGGGTTTTCTATGGCTACACCTTC.

This clone appeared once. V and J are TRBV2 and TRBJ1-2, with 10 positions matching TRBD1. V lost 4 bases, J lost 0 bases, and 8 bases stayed unmatched. The CDR3 is 17 amino acids. Per the germline V gene, CDR1 is SNHLY and CDR2 is FYNNEI. The CDR3 sequence is CASSVMGQGLPNYGYTF. The CDR3 nucleotides read TGTGCCAGCAGTGTAATGGGACAGGGGCTACCTAACTATGGCTACACCTTC. The full variable domain, with the rest looked up from reference TRBV2 and TRBJ1-2, is EPEVTQTPSHQVTQMGQEVILRCVPISNHLYFYWYRQILGQKVEFLVSFYNNEISEKSEIFDDQFSVERPDGSNFTLKIRSTKLEDSAMYFCASSVMGQGLPNYGYTFGSGTRLTVV.

The rearrangement joins TRBV7-2 to TRBJ1-1, with TRBD1 identical over 8 bases. V was clipped by 2 bases and J by 5 bases; unmatched bases: 10. CDR1 and CDR2 from the germline V gene are SGHTA and FQGNSA. CDR3 length equals 16 residues. The CDR3 protein is CASSLFGQGTPTEAFF. CDR3 bases: TGTGCCAGCAGCTTATTCGGACAGGGAACGCCGACTGAAGCTTTCTTT.

The chain has TRBV11-2 and TRBJ1-4; D might be TRBD1 (5 bases). This CDR3 comprises 17 residues. Germline V gene lookup returns CDR1 SGHAT and CDR2 FQNNGV. The V and J ends lost 5 bases and 1 base respectively, with 17 bases between them. The CDR3 DNA is TGTGCCAGCAGCCGCCATCCCAGTCAGGGAACTAATGAAAAACTGTTTTTT. As protein: CASSRHPSQGTNEKLFF.

This clone was seen only once. The chain links TRBV9 to TRBJ1-2; TRBD1 aligns across 8 bases. The CDR3 has 19 amino acids. The J segment lost 0 bases and the V segment lost 6 bases, leaving 19 bases of the junction unmatched. Germline V gene sequence: CDR1 SGDLS, CDR2 YYNGEE. CDR3 nucleotide sequence: TGTGCCAGCACCCAGGGGGCGCTGCCTGGAACCCCCGCTAACTATGGCTACACCTTC. It is translated as CASTQGALPGTPANYGYTF.

This clone showed up just a few times. The chain has TRBV14 and TRBJ1-1, with D unclear. V was cut by 3 bases and J by 6 bases, with 8 bases left in between. The CDR3 spans 12 residues. Germline V gene sequence: CDR1 SGHDN, CDR2 FVKESK. CDR3 in DNA: TGTGCCAGCAGCCAGGAGAGTTCTGAAGCTTTCTTT. This translates into CASSQESSEAFF.

V is TRBV7-6 and J is TRBJ1-5; unclear D gene. Per germline, CDR1 SGHVS and CDR2 FNYEAQ. The CDR3 runs 16 residues. Trimming pared 2 bases from V and 2 bases from J, leaving 13 bases between. In DNA, the CDR3 is TGTGCCAGCAGCTTACGGGAGGGCTTCCGCAATCAGCCCCAGCATTTT. This sequence encodes CASSLREGFRNQPQHF.

This chain's CDR3 is CSVALGQGNYGYTF. DNA of the CDR3: TGCAGCGTTGCTCTAGGACAGGGAAACTATGGCTACACCTTC. This chain joins TRBV29-1 and TRBJ1-2; 8 bases agree with TRBD1. Germline values: CDR1 SQVTM, CDR2 ANQGSEA. The ends lost 4 bases at V and 2 bases at J; junction bases unmatched: 6. The length of the CDR3 is 14 residues. Looking up the rest from reference TRBV29-1 and TRBJ1-2 gives the full variable domain: SAVISQKPSRDICQRGTSLTIQCQVDSQVTMMFWYRQQPGQSLTLIATANQGSEATYESGFVIDKFPISRPNLTFSTLTVSNMSPEDSSIYLCSVALGQGNYGYTFGSGTRLTVV.

The chain carries TRBV6-5 and TRBJ1-1; 8 nucleotides align to TRBD1. The germline gives CDR1 MNHEY, CDR2 SVGAGI. The CDR3 has 15 residues. The V segment lost 6 bases and the J segment 7 bases; nucleotides outside the gene matches: 13. The CDR3 DNA reads TGTGCCAGCAGGGGGAGACAGGGGAAGATAGGTGAAGCTTTCTTT. Residues: CASRGRQGKIGEAFF.

This chain links TRBV5-1 with TRBJ2-3; 12 positions agree with TRBD1. The CDR3 spans 18 residues. V shed 3 bases and J 4 bases; nucleotides not matched to a gene: 12. Germline assignment: CDR1 SGHRS and CDR2 YFSETQ. This chain's CDR3 is CASSSRDRGLNMADTQYF. CDR3 coding DNA: TGCGCCAGCAGCTCCCGGGACAGGGGGCTCAATATGGCAGATACGCAGTATTTT.

V gene TRBV19 combines with J gene TRBJ2-1; TRBD2 is a possible D gene (5 bases). CDR3 length: 15 amino acids. V lost 3 bases to trimming and J lost 2 bases, with 11 bases between them. CDR1 and CDR2 (germline): LNHDA, SQIVND (reference sequence). The CDR3 reads CASSIKTGAYNEQFF. The CDR3 DNA sequence: TGTGCCAGTAGTATCAAAACCGGGGCCTACAATGAGCAGTTCTTC. The variable domain in full, completed from reference TRBV19 and TRBJ2-1, reads DGGITQSPKYLFRKEGQNVTLSCEQNLNHDAMYWYRQDPGQGLRLIYYSQIVNDFQKGDIAEGYSVSREKKESFPLTVTSAQKNPTAFYLCASSIKTGAYNEQFFGPGTRLTVL.

The rearrangement links TRBV10-3 to TRBJ1-5, with D perhaps TRBD1 (6 bases). CDR1 is ENHRY and CDR2 is SYGVKD in the germline V gene. This CDR3 has 17 residues. With 6 bases removed from V and 4 bases from J, the gap between germline ends came to 22 bases. The CDR3 loop is CAISDRTAMNRNQPQHF. For the CDR3, the DNA is TGTGCCATCAGCGATCGGACAGCAATGAATAGAAATCAGCCCCAGCATTTT.

This clone was detected once. This chain joins TRBV7-4 and TRBJ2-5, with 12 bases identical to TRBD2. The CDR3 runs to 18 residues. V shed 7 bases and J 2 bases; nucleotides not matched to a gene: 14. The germline CDR1 and CDR2 sequences are SGHVT and SQSDAQ. CDR3 sequence reads: CASTHIPATSGGQETQYF. CDR3 in DNA: TGTGCCAGCACACACATCCCCGCGACTAGCGGGGGACAAGAGACCCAGTACTTC. Looking up the rest from reference TRBV7-4 and TRBJ2-5 gives the full variable domain: GAGVSQSPRYKVAKRGRDVALRCDSISGHVTLYWYRQTLGQGSEVLTYSQSDAQRDKSGRPSGRFSAERPERSVSTLKIQRTEQGDSAVYLCASTHIPATSGGQETQYFGPGTRLLVL.

J is TRBJ1-1 and V is TRBV5-6, with TRBD1 matching 9 bases. Losses at the gene ends were 0 bases for V and 11 bases for J; bases not matched to a gene: 14. CDR3 size: 16 residues. The germline V gene has CDR1 SGHDT and CDR2 YYEEEE. The DNA for the CDR3 is TGTGCCAGCAGCTTGGTCCGTGCGGTGTGGACAGGGGATGCTTTCTTT. Translated: CASSLVRAVWTGDAFF.

The chain recombines TRBV4-1 with TRBJ2-7, with 14 bases matching TRBD2. This CDR3 has 16 amino acids. The V segment lost 0 bases and the J segment 6 bases; nucleotides outside the gene matches: 4. From germline, CDR1 is MGHRA and CDR2 YSYEKL. CDR3 nucleotides: TGCGCCAGCAGCCAAGATAGACTAGCGGGGGGGGCCGAGCAGTACTTC. Its translation is CASSQDRLAGGAEQYF.

The gene calls are TRBV2 and TRBJ2-2; D not resolved. The CDR3 sequence is 16 residues long. Germline V gene data show CDR1 as SNHLY and CDR2 as FYNNEI. Deletions cut 8 bases from V and 0 bases from J, with 16 bases between. The CDR3 loop reads CASALLQPPNTGELFF. Written as DNA, the CDR3 is TGTGCCAGCGCCCTGTTACAGCCTCCGAACACCGGGGAGCTGTTTTTT.

The rearrangement links TRBV2 to TRBJ1-3; 11 bases fit TRBD1. J lost 1 base, V lost 0 bases, and 8 bases had no gene match. Germline V gene sequence: CDR1 SNHLY, CDR2 FYNNEI. This CDR3 has 19 amino acids. The CDR3 loop is CASSEAASRDRGSGNTIYF. For the CDR3, the DNA is TGTGCCAGCAGTGAAGCCGCTTCCCGGGACAGGGGGTCTGGAAACACCATATATTTT.

This clone turned up a few times. The chain is built from TRBV4-1 and TRBJ2-5, with 12 bases matching TRBD1. CDR1 MGHRA and CDR2 YSYEKL come from the germline V gene. The length of the CDR3 is 16 residues. V shed 4 bases and J 6 bases; nucleotides not matched to a gene: 9. The CDR3 protein is CASSPSRDRGLKTQYF. The CDR3 region has the DNA TGCGCCAGCAGCCCTTCCCGGGACAGGGGGCTGAAGACCCAGTACTTC.

This rearrangement joins TRBV30 to TRBJ2-4, with D possibly matching TRBD1 (5 bases). The CDR3 runs 19 residues. Between the trimmed V and J ends, which lost 3 bases and 0 bases, there was a span of 24 bases. The germline V gene encodes CDR1 GTSNPN and CDR2 SVGIG (reference sequence). The CDR3 is CAWRDPVSDTQIAKNIQYF. For the CDR3, the DNA is TGTGCCTGGAGGGATCCGGTTTCGGACACCCAGATAGCCAAAAACATTCAGTACTTC.

This chain links TRBV6-5 with TRBJ2-3, with D possibly matching TRBD1 (6 bases). V was clipped by 4 bases and J by 2 bases, with 16 bases between them. The CDR3 is 16 amino acids. Germline CDR1 is MNHEY and CDR2 is SVGAGI. CDR3 DNA: TGTGCCAGCAGTTTCCAGACAGGATCTTCCACAGATACGCAGTATTTT. It translates to CASSFQTGSSTDTQYF.

This chain links TRBV9 with TRBJ2-1, with TRBD2 matching over 7 bases. There are 17 residues in the CDR3. CDR1 and CDR2 (germline): SGDLS, YYNGEE. Trimming cost V 3 bases and J 8 bases; bases outside gene matches: 17. CDR3 sequence reads: CASSETATSMTLDEQFF. Written as DNA, the CDR3 is TGTGCCAGCAGCGAGACAGCGACTAGCATGACCCTCGATGAGCAGTTCTTC.

This clone appeared a single time. The rearrangement joins TRBV2 to TRBJ2-1; perhaps TRBD2 as D (5 bases). Germline CDR1 and CDR2: SNHLY and FYNNEI. Trimming left V 8 bases short and J 0 bases short, with 5 bases between. The CDR3 extends over 12 amino acids. CDR3 in amino acids: CASEGSYNEQFF. In nucleotides, the CDR3 is TGTGCCAGCGAGGGCTCCTACAATGAGCAGTTCTTC.